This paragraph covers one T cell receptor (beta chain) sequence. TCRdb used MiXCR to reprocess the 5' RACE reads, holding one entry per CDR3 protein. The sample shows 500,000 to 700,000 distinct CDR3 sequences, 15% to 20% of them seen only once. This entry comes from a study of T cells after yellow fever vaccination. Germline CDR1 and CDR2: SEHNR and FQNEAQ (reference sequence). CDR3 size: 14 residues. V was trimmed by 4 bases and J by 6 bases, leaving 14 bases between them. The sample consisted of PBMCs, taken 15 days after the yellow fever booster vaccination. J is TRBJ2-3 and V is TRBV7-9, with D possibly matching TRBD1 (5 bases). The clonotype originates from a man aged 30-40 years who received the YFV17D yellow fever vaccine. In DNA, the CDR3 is TGTGCCAGCAGCTCGACAGACAGTGGGGATACGCAGTATTTT. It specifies CASSSTDSGDTQYF. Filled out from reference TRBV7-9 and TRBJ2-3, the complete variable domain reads DTGVSQNPRHKITKRGQNVTFRCDPISEHNRLYWYRQTLGQGPEFLTYFQNEAQLEKSRLLSDRFSAERPKGSFSTLEIQRTEQGDSAMYLCASSSTDSGDTQYFGPGTRLTVL.